The clone carrying this TCR beta chain was seen at least ten times. Its antigen is unidentified. The CDR3 runs to 13 residues. After removal of 5 bases from V and 7 bases from J, the junction contained 1 base not matched to a gene. Germline V lookup: CDR1 SGHTA, CDR2 FQGTGA. Naive CD4+ cells had CD25+ Tregs removed. Study-wide findings and caveats: Greatest tumor Treg TCR overlap was with tumor naive CD4+ cells.

Full-length variable regions came from constant-region reverse primers plus semi-nested Nested Universal Primer A PCR. TCRdb redid the calling of the 5' RACE reads with MiXCR, one entry per CDR3 protein. Of about 54,000 distinct CDR3 sequences listed, approximately 17% are singletons. The chain employs TRBV7-3 and TRBJ1-6; 8 bases agree with TRBD1. The sequence derives from a female donor with breast cancer. The sequenced sample was naive CD4+ T cells sorted from blood. Indicated subset: naive CD4+ T cells, CD4+CD45RA+CD25-. CDR3 DNA: TGTGCCAGCAGCCGACAGGGGAATTCACCCCTCCACTTT. Translated, it gives CASSRQGNSPLHF.